A selection of T cell receptor beta chains follows, all from one sample in a study of shared clonotypes between healthy human individuals. Produced via immunoSEQ multiplex PCR; TCRdb's table is partial and in-frame only. The data hold roughly 1.5 million clones, with approximately 98% observed a single time. Sample: naive CD4+ T cells sorted from blood. These receptors came from a young man in good health. Both conserved end residues are part of each CDR3. Each record gives: V gene, D gene, clone size, J gene, CDR3 protein, CDR3 DNA. The D gene is left open where the match is weak. Expanded clones get a size class; other rows say once, few or many, or leave the size out.

v_call: TRBV28; d_call: NA; clone_size: NA; j_call: TRBJ2-5; cdr3_aa: CASRGADRPRETQYF; cdr3_nt: TGTGCCAGTCGTGGGGCAGACAGGCCGAGGGAGACCCAGTACTTC
v_call: TRBV5-1; d_call: NA; clone_size: NA; j_call: TRBJ2-5; cdr3_aa: CASSLRSGTETQYF; cdr3_nt: TGCGCCAGCAGCTTGCGGTCGGGAACAGAGACCCAGTACTTC
v_call: TRBV5-1; d_call: NA; clone_size: NA; j_call: TRBJ2-3; cdr3_aa: CASSPGGQNPIEYF; cdr3_nt: TGCGCCAGCAGCCCGGGAGGACAGAACCCCATCGAGTATTTT
v_call: TRBV29-1; d_call: TRBD2; clone_size: NA; j_call: TRBJ2-5; cdr3_aa: CSVVGGGQETQYF; cdr3_nt: TGCAGCGTTGTTGGGGGGGGGCAAGAGACCCAGTACTTC
v_call: TRBV5-1; d_call: NA; clone_size: NA; j_call: TRBJ2-2; cdr3_aa: CASSLMDRSGTGELFF; cdr3_nt: TGCGCCAGCAGCTTGATGGACAGATCGGGCACCGGGGAGCTGTTTTTT
v_call: TRBV14; d_call: NA; clone_size: NA; j_call: TRBJ2-7; cdr3_aa: CASSQEMLGRSYEQYF; cdr3_nt: TGTGCCAGCAGCCAAGAGATGTTAGGACGGTCCTACGAGCAGTACTTC
v_call: TRBV29-1; d_call: TRBD2; clone_size: NA; j_call: TRBJ2-3; cdr3_aa: CSVAGKSLTDTQYF; cdr3_nt: TGCAGCGTAGCGGGAAAGAGCCTCACAGATACGCAGTATTTT
v_call: TRBV6-6; d_call: TRBD1; clone_size: NA; j_call: TRBJ2-2; cdr3_aa: CASSFGQGAPGELFF; cdr3_nt: TGTGCCAGCAGTTTCGGACAGGGGGCTCCCGGGGAGCTGTTTTTT
v_call: TRBV10-3; d_call: TRBD1; clone_size: NA; j_call: TRBJ1-4; cdr3_aa: CATLKNDRDNEKLFF; cdr3_nt: TGTGCCACTCTAAAAAACGACAGGGATAATGAAAAACTGTTTTTT
v_call: TRBV9; d_call: TRBD2; clone_size: NA; j_call: TRBJ2-3; cdr3_aa: CASSQGQGRLAGSTDTQYF; cdr3_nt: TGTGCCAGCAGCCAAGGACAGGGCCGACTAGCGGGTTCCACAGATACGCAGTATTTT
v_call: TRBV11-2; d_call: TRBD1; clone_size: NA; j_call: TRBJ2-7; cdr3_aa: CASSFPKRGQGKYEQYF; cdr3_nt: TGTGCCAGCAGCTTCCCCAAGCGCGGACAGGGAAAATACGAGCAGTACTTC
v_call: TRBV13; d_call: NA; clone_size: NA; j_call: TRBJ2-5; cdr3_aa: CASSNGHRRYQETQYF; cdr3_nt: TGTGCCAGCAGCAACGGACACCGGAGGTACCAAGAGACCCAGTACTTC
v_call: TRBV29-1; d_call: TRBD1; clone_size: NA; j_call: TRBJ2-1; cdr3_aa: CSVDEWDRGEFF; cdr3_nt: TGCAGCGTTGACGAGTGGGACAGGGGTGAGTTCTTC
v_call: TRBV29-1; d_call: NA; clone_size: NA; j_call: TRBJ1-1; cdr3_aa: CSAPTGGNTEAFF; cdr3_nt: TGCAGCGCTCCGACAGGAGGGAACACTGAAGCTTTCTTT
v_call: TRBV5-1; d_call: TRBD1; clone_size: NA; j_call: TRBJ1-4; cdr3_aa: CASSLAPSQGDEKLFF; cdr3_nt: TGCGCCAGCAGCTTGGCCCCGAGCCAGGGGGATGAAAAACTGTTTTTT
v_call: TRBV5-1; d_call: NA; clone_size: NA; j_call: TRBJ2-3; cdr3_aa: CASSLATGGIVADTQYF; cdr3_nt: TGCGCCAGCAGCTTGGCCACCGGCGGGATAGTGGCAGATACGCAGTATTTT
v_call: TRBV28; d_call: NA; clone_size: NA; j_call: TRBJ2-1; cdr3_aa: CASSVSLNEQFF; cdr3_nt: TGTGCCAGCAGCGTGTCTTTGAATGAGCAGTTCTTC
v_call: TRBV14; d_call: NA; clone_size: NA; j_call: TRBJ2-5; cdr3_aa: CASSQDLGGRETQYF; cdr3_nt: TGTGCCAGCAGCCAAGATCTCGGAGGGCGAGAGACCCAGTACTTC
v_call: TRBV7-6; d_call: TRBD2; clone_size: NA; j_call: TRBJ2-3; cdr3_aa: CASRNLAGDTQYF; cdr3_nt: TGTGCCAGCAGGAATCTAGCGGGAGATACGCAGTATTTT
v_call: TRBV6-1; d_call: TRBD1; clone_size: NA; j_call: TRBJ2-7; cdr3_aa: CASSEGRTGAYRSSYEQYF; cdr3_nt: TGTGCCAGCAGTGAAGGCAGGACAGGGGCCTACAGGAGCTCCTACGAGCAGTACTTC
v_call: TRBV19; d_call: NA; clone_size: NA; j_call: TRBJ2-5; cdr3_aa: CASSLQGTTRQETQYF; cdr3_nt: TGTGCCAGTAGTTTACAGGGTACAACGCGCCAAGAGACCCAGTACTTC
v_call: TRBV7-9; d_call: NA; clone_size: NA; j_call: TRBJ1-5; cdr3_aa: CASSLPGGQPQHF; cdr3_nt: TGTGCCAGCAGCCTACCGGGCGGGCAGCCCCAGCATTTT
v_call: TRBV18; d_call: NA; clone_size: NA; j_call: TRBJ2-2; cdr3_aa: CASSSGLLTGELFF; cdr3_nt: TGTGCCAGCTCATCGGGACTCCTCACCGGGGAGCTGTTTTTT
v_call: TRBV9; d_call: TRBD2; clone_size: NA; j_call: TRBJ2-1; cdr3_aa: CASRASGSSYNEQFF; cdr3_nt: TGTGCCAGCAGAGCTAGCGGGAGCTCCTACAATGAGCAGTTCTTC
v_call: TRBV6-5; d_call: NA; clone_size: NA; j_call: TRBJ2-1; cdr3_aa: CASRLRATAEQFF; cdr3_nt: TGTGCCAGCCGACTTCGGGCCACGGCAGAGCAGTTCTTC
v_call: TRBV5-5; d_call: NA; clone_size: NA; j_call: TRBJ1-3; cdr3_aa: CASSAASSSGNTIYF; cdr3_nt: TGTGCCAGCAGCGCAGCGAGTAGCTCTGGAAACACCATATATTTT
v_call: TRBV30; d_call: TRBD2; clone_size: NA; j_call: TRBJ2-2; cdr3_aa: CAWSARKGLAGVDGELFF; cdr3_nt: TGTGCCTGGAGTGCCCGTAAAGGACTAGCGGGAGTAGACGGGGAGCTGTTTTTT
v_call: TRBV7-8; d_call: TRBD2; clone_size: NA; j_call: TRBJ2-1; cdr3_aa: CASSSRTSGRDYNEQFF; cdr3_nt: TGTGCCAGCAGTTCCCGGACTAGCGGGAGGGACTACAATGAGCAGTTCTTC
v_call: TRBV14; d_call: NA; clone_size: NA; j_call: TRBJ2-7; cdr3_aa: CASSQTPQGGQYF; cdr3_nt: TGTGCCAGCAGCCAAACCCCCCAGGGAGGGCAGTACTTC
v_call: TRBV6-1; d_call: NA; clone_size: NA; j_call: TRBJ1-5; cdr3_aa: CASSEAGPLLPQHF; cdr3_nt: TGTGCCAGCAGTGAAGCGGGGCCGCTACTGCCCCAGCATTTT
v_call: TRBV14; d_call: TRBD2; clone_size: once; j_call: TRBJ2-2; cdr3_aa: CASRASGGRNTGELFF; cdr3_nt: TGTGCCTCCCGGGCTAGCGGGGGTCGGAACACCGGGGAGCTGTTTTTT
v_call: TRBV5-6; d_call: TRBD1; clone_size: NA; j_call: TRBJ2-7; cdr3_aa: CASRELQGEHEQYF; cdr3_nt: TGTGCCAGCAGGGAACTACAGGGGGAGCACGAGCAGTACTTC
v_call: TRBV9; d_call: TRBD2; clone_size: NA; j_call: TRBJ2-2; cdr3_aa: CASSQRLADTGELFF; cdr3_nt: TGTGCCAGCAGCCAGAGACTAGCAGACACCGGGGAGCTGTTTTTT
v_call: TRBV11-2; d_call: NA; clone_size: once; j_call: TRBJ2-7; cdr3_aa: CASSLVASKSFRFFYEQYF; cdr3_nt: TGTGCCAGCAGCTTAGTGGCTAGCAAATCCTTTCGCTTTTTCTACGAGCAGTACTTC
v_call: TRBV11-2; d_call: TRBD2; clone_size: NA; j_call: TRBJ2-7; cdr3_aa: CASSPRLADLVYEQYF; cdr3_nt: TGTGCCAGCAGCCCCCGACTAGCGGATCTAGTTTACGAGCAGTACTTC
v_call: TRBV18; d_call: TRBD2; clone_size: NA; j_call: TRBJ2-7; cdr3_aa: CASSPSGRVGYEQYF; cdr3_nt: TGTGCCAGCTCACCAAGCGGGAGAGTGGGATACGAGCAGTACTTC
v_call: TRBV9; d_call: TRBD2; clone_size: NA; j_call: TRBJ2-1; cdr3_aa: CASSATGTSGNGAFNEQFF; cdr3_nt: TGTGCCAGCAGCGCGACCGGGACTAGCGGGAATGGGGCGTTCAATGAGCAGTTCTTC
v_call: TRBV9; d_call: NA; clone_size: NA; j_call: TRBJ2-7; cdr3_aa: CASSVEGRQGYEQYF; cdr3_nt: TGTGCCAGCAGCGTAGAGGGCCGACAAGGCTACGAGCAGTACTTC
v_call: TRBV5-5; d_call: NA; clone_size: NA; j_call: TRBJ2-5; cdr3_aa: CASSLNPGADQETQYF; cdr3_nt: TGTGCCAGCAGCCTGAATCCGGGAGCCGATCAAGAGACCCAGTACTTC
v_call: TRBV2; d_call: NA; clone_size: NA; j_call: TRBJ1-1; cdr3_aa: CASRTQGGTEAFF; cdr3_nt: TGTGCCAGCAGGACACAGGGCGGAACTGAAGCTTTCTTT
v_call: TRBV18; d_call: TRBD2; clone_size: NA; j_call: TRBJ2-1; cdr3_aa: CASSVLAGADEQFF; cdr3_nt: TGTGCCAGCTCAGTACTAGCGGGAGCGGACGAGCAGTTCTTC
v_call: TRBV5-4; d_call: NA; clone_size: NA; j_call: TRBJ2-7; cdr3_aa: CASSFGTLSGEQYF; cdr3_nt: TGTGCCAGCAGCTTCGGGACTCTTTCGGGGGAGCAGTACTTC
v_call: TRBV5-4; d_call: NA; clone_size: NA; j_call: TRBJ2-7; cdr3_aa: CASSLGSSVDSYEQYF; cdr3_nt: TGTGCCAGCAGCTTGGGTTCTAGCGTAGACTCCTACGAGCAGTACTTC
v_call: TRBV7-6; d_call: TRBD2; clone_size: NA; j_call: TRBJ2-7; cdr3_aa: CASSSPPTSREQYF; cdr3_nt: TGTGCCAGCAGCTCCCCCCCGACTAGCAGGGAGCAGTACTTC
v_call: TRBV9; d_call: NA; clone_size: NA; j_call: TRBJ1-3; cdr3_aa: CASSVSPGTVSGNTIYF; cdr3_nt: TGTGCCAGCAGCGTCTCACCCGGGACGGTCTCTGGAAACACCATATATTTT
v_call: TRBV29-1; d_call: TRBD1; clone_size: NA; j_call: TRBJ2-3; cdr3_aa: CSVAQGAADTQYF; cdr3_nt: TGCAGCGTTGCACAGGGGGCCGCAGATACGCAGTATTTT
v_call: TRBV5-4; d_call: NA; clone_size: NA; j_call: TRBJ2-5; cdr3_aa: CASSLKEGGAQETQYF; cdr3_nt: TGTGCCAGCAGCTTGAAGGAGGGGGGAGCCCAAGAGACCCAGTACTTC
v_call: TRBV18; d_call: NA; clone_size: NA; j_call: TRBJ1-3; cdr3_aa: CASSPPSGAGNTIYF; cdr3_nt: TGTGCCAGCTCACCACCGTCCGGGGCTGGAAACACCATATATTTT
v_call: TRBV28; d_call: NA; clone_size: NA; j_call: TRBJ1-1; cdr3_aa: CASSGPLNTEAFF; cdr3_nt: TGTGCCAGCAGTGGGCCTCTGAACACTGAAGCTTTCTTT
v_call: TRBV9; d_call: TRBD2; clone_size: NA; j_call: TRBJ2-1; cdr3_aa: CASSSHGTSGTFGEQFF; cdr3_nt: TGTGCCAGCAGCTCGCATGGGACTAGCGGCACTTTCGGTGAGCAGTTCTTC
v_call: TRBV27; d_call: TRBD2; clone_size: NA; j_call: TRBJ2-1; cdr3_aa: CASSFQVSAAGHYNEQFF; cdr3_nt: TGTGCCAGCAGTTTTCAAGTCAGCGCAGCGGGGCATTACAATGAGCAGTTCTTC
v_call: TRBV7-9; d_call: TRBD2; clone_size: NA; j_call: TRBJ2-3; cdr3_aa: CASSVSGRADTQYF; cdr3_nt: TGTGCCAGCAGCGTTAGCGGGAGAGCAGATACGCAGTATTTT
v_call: TRBV19; d_call: NA; clone_size: NA; j_call: TRBJ1-5; cdr3_aa: CASQVKGNQPQHF; cdr3_nt: TGTGCCAGCCAGGTGAAGGGCAATCAGCCCCAGCATTTT